The sequence of this T cell receptor beta chain was determined in a study of coeliac disease. Concerning this clone itself: The antigen is not known.

Findings of the study overall: Control samples showed higher TRB and TRG clonality than intraepithelial and lamina propria samples in active celiac disease.

Clones were sequenced by immunoSEQ multiplex PCR, and TCRdb holds only the in-frame ones, with some missing. Of some 3,100 clones in the sample, almost 65% were seen once. The specimen was intraepithelial lymphocytes from the gut. This TCR was sampled from a middle-aged woman.

This CDR3 reads CASSEGTSGSDLDTQYF. The CDR3 nucleotides read TGTGCCAGCAGTGAGGGGACTAGCGGGAGTGATTTGGATACGCAGTATTTT. The genes are TRBV2 and TRBJ2-3; 14 positions agree with TRBD2. With V trimmed by 3 bases and J by 6 bases, 8 bases remained unmatched. Germline CDR1 reads SNHLY; CDR2 reads FYNNEI. This CDR3 has 17 residues.